This entry features one T cell receptor (beta chain) sequence. The antigen remains unidentified. These data originate in a study of shared clonotypes between healthy human individuals. Whole-study findings and limits: Estimated richness values were generally larger in naive subsets than in memory subsets. When naive CD4 clonotypes were compared across a handful of donors, 5% to 5.5% were shared. Sorted-subset samples were not fully sequenced, rarefaction indicated. The study found lower generation probabilities in non-shared clonotypes than in those shared by all four donors.

Assay: immunoSEQ multiplex PCR; the TCRdb copy retains only in-frame clones and omits some. This table has 550,000 to 700,000 clones, around three quarters appearing once. Trimming pared 5 bases from V and 4 bases from J, leaving 17 bases between. CDR1 SGHTA and CDR2 FQGTGA come from the germline V gene. The CDR3 spans 16 residues. The clonotype originates from a woman in her 30s in good health. V usage is TRBV7-3 and J usage is TRBJ2-2; D may be TRBD2 (5 bases). The specimen was memory CD4+ T cells sorted from blood. Subset defined: CD45RA-negative fraction. In DNA form, the CDR3 reads TGTGCCAGCAGCCCCGCGGGCGTGGGAGTCACCGGGGAGCTGTTTTTT. As protein: CASSPAGVGVTGELFF.